One and the same sample provided the 10 T cell receptor beta chains below, sequenced in a study of cytomegalovirus exposure and HLA in healthy donors. Primers included in the PCR were 60 Vbeta and 13 Jbeta primers. This table comes from immunoSEQ multiplex PCR, and its TCRdb copy is limited to in-frame clones, with some not included. The sample records 100,000 to 150,000 clones, 81% being singletons. The sample comprised PBMCs. The receptors were gathered from a woman aged 35 to 49 in good health and CMV-seronegative.

The V gene is TRBV20-1, the J gene TRBJ2-7; D possibly corresponds to TRBD1 (6 bases). The CDR3 sequence is 10 residues long. Looked up from germline, CDR1 is DFQATT and CDR2 is SNEGSKA (reference sequence). The CDR3 here is CSAQGTQQYF. DNA of the CDR3: TGCAGCGCTCAGGGGACCCAGCAGTACTTC.

The chain has TRBV2 and TRBJ1-1; 7 bases fit TRBD1. V shed 3 bases and J 3 bases; nucleotides not matched to a gene: 4. This CDR3 is 14 amino acids long. Germline loops: CDR1 SNHLY, CDR2 FYNNEI. CDR3 in amino acids: CASSDLQGDTEAFF. The CDR3 bases are TGTGCCAGCAGTGATCTCCAGGGGGACACTGAAGCTTTCTTT.

V usage is TRBV5-1 and J usage is TRBJ1-2, with 7 bases identical to TRBD1. The V segment lost 4 bases and the J segment 0 bases; nucleotides outside the gene matches: 3. This CDR3 has 14 residues. Germline V gene lookup returns CDR1 SGHRS and CDR2 YFSETQ. The CDR3 nucleotides read TGCGCCAGCAGCCCCGGGACAGCTAACTATGGCTACACCTTC. Protein: CASSPGTANYGYTF.

In this sample, this clone turned up once. The V and J genes are TRBV5-6 and TRBJ2-1; 13 bases align to TRBD2. Germline assignment: CDR1 SGHDT and CDR2 YYEEEE. The CDR3 runs 16 residues. V lost 3 bases and J lost 0; bases outside the gene matches: 0. The CDR3 is CASSWTSGSSYNEQFF. The CDR3 nucleotides are TGTGCCAGCAGCTGGACTAGCGGGAGCTCCTACAATGAGCAGTTCTTC.

The chain employs TRBV9 and TRBJ1-1, with a weak D call TRBD1 (5 bases). CDR3 length: 16 amino acids. Germline assignment: CDR1 SGDLS and CDR2 YYNGEE. V was cut by 0 bases and J by 1 base, with 13 bases left in between. CDR3 residues: CASSVGFGAQNTEAFF. DNA for the CDR3: TGTGCCAGCAGCGTAGGGTTTGGGGCTCAGAACACTGAAGCTTTCTTT.

This rearrangement joins TRBV18 to TRBJ2-5, with TRBD1 as a possible D gene (5 bases). This CDR3 is 14 amino acids long. Trimming shortened V by 5 bases and J by 2 bases, and 12 bases separated the two germline ends. CDR1 and CDR2 (germline): KGHSH, LQKENI. CDR3 amino acids: CASSFQGGQETQYF. Written as DNA, the CDR3 is TGTGCCAGCTCATTCCAGGGTGGGCAAGAGACCCAGTACTTC.

This clone was seen only a few times. Written as DNA, the CDR3 is TGTGCCTGGACCCGACAAGATACGCAGTATTTT. Encoded protein: CAWTRQDTQYF. The V gene is TRBV30, the J gene TRBJ2-3; no clear D gene. The germline V gene encodes CDR1 GTSNPN and CDR2 SVGIG (reference sequence). Trimming cost V 4 bases and J 5 bases, with 7 bases left between them. The CDR3 is 11 residues long.

The chain links TRBV6-1 to TRBJ2-7; TRBD2 might be the D (6 bases). Germline V lookup: CDR1 MNHNS, CDR2 SASEGT. The CDR3 has 16 residues. The ends were cut back, 3 bases at V and 3 bases at J, with 18 bases in the middle. CDR3 amino acids: CASSDTHGTLYYEQYF. CDR3 sequence (DNA): TGTGCCAGCAGTGATACCCACGGGACTCTTTACTACGAGCAGTACTTC.

The genes are TRBV28 and TRBJ1-3; possibly TRBD1 for D (5 bases). The CDR3 covers 17 residues. V gave up 3 bases and J gave up 1 base, with 16 bases separating them. Germline lookup yields CDR1 MDHEN and CDR2 SYDVKM. CDR3 sequence reads: CASSFMRTPLSGNTIYF. CDR3 coding DNA: TGTGCCAGCAGTTTTATGAGGACACCCCTTTCTGGAAACACCATATATTTT.

This chain uses TRBV28 with TRBJ2-7; 9 bases fit TRBD2. The germline CDR1 and CDR2 sequences are MDHEN and SYDVKM. The CDR3 runs 15 residues. Trimming took 6 bases from V and 3 from J; bases not matched to a gene: 9. CDR3: CASRSGSGGLYEQYF. CDR3 nucleotide sequence: TGTGCCAGCAGGTCCGGTAGCGGGGGCCTCTACGAGCAGTACTTC.